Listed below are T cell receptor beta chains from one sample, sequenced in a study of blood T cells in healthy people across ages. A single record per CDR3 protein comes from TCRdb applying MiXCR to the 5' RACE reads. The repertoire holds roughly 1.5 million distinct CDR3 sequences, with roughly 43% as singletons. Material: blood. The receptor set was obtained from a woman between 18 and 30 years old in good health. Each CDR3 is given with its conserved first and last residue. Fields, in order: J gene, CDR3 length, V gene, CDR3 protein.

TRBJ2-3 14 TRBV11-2 CASSIRVITDTQYF
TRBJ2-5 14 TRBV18 CASSRLAAEETQYF
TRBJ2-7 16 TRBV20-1 CSAQDPGQGRACEQYF
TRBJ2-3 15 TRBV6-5 CASSFIPIGTGTQYF
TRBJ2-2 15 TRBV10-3 CAISERRELTGELFF
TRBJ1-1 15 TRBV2 CASSGDRSGLSEAFF
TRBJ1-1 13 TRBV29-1 CSGGGRMNTEAFF
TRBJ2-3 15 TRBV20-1 CSAPGTSGRSDTQYF
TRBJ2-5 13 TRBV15 CATTLWNEETQYF
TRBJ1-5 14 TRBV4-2 CASSPGGEGQPQHF